This paragraph covers one T cell receptor (beta chain) sequence. Its antigen remains unknown. One entry per CDR3 protein, called by TCRdb with MiXCR from the 5' RACE reads. The sample comprises under 600,000 distinct CDR3 sequences, roughly 14% of which are singletons, and over 12% rests with the top ten. Germline V gives CDR1 LNHNV, CDR2 YYDKDF (reference sequence). The CDR3 contains 14 residues. Trimming left V 2 bases short and J 3 bases short, with 8 bases between. This entry comes from a study of T cells after yellow fever vaccination. Study results and limitations: Booster samples showed a return of most primary-vaccination clones (approximately 96% CD4, approximately 85% CD8).

The receptor was derived from a young man who received the YFV17D yellow fever vaccine. The specimen was PBMCs, collected on the day of the yellow fever booster vaccination. This chain uses TRBV15 with TRBJ2-4; D not resolved. The CDR3 sequence is CATSRSLGKNIQYF. The CDR3 region has the DNA TGTGCCACCAGCAGATCCTTGGGCAAAAACATTCAGTACTTC.